This T cell receptor (beta chain) was sequenced for a study of OX40 agonist ivuxolimab in advanced cancers. This clone showed up just a few times. Its antigen is unidentified. Only in-frame clones appear in the TCRdb table, and some are missing; sequencing was by immunoSEQ multiplex PCR. Here the sample spans approximately 60,000 clones, less than 90% being singletons. Looked up from germline, CDR1 is SGHKS and CDR2 is YYEKEE (reference sequence). The CDR3 has 11 amino acids. Between the trimmed V and J ends, which lost 0 bases and 7 bases, there was a span of 1 base. Study-wide findings and caveats: Clonal expansion was seen in CD4+ and CD8+ blood T cells by week 6 at 0.1 to 3.0 mg/kg.

This clonotype was sampled from an adult with an advanced solid tumor such as melanoma, head and neck, liver or kidney cancer. This specimen consisted of CD4+ or CD8+ T cells sorted from blood, obtained in a trial of the OX40 agonist ivuxolimab. V and J are TRBV5-5 and TRBJ2-2; D gene unclear. The CDR3 reads CASSLDGELFF. The DNA of the CDR3 is TGTGCCAGCAGCTTGGACGGGGAGCTGTTTTTT.